These 9 T cell receptor beta chains originate from one sample sequenced in a study of OX40 agonist ivuxolimab in advanced cancers. The repertoire was sequenced with immunoSEQ multiplex PCR; TCRdb's copy has only in-frame clones and lacks some. The table includes 52,000 or so clones, around 94% detected once. The sample consisted of CD4+ or CD8+ T cells sorted from blood, taken in a trial of the OX40 agonist ivuxolimab. The receptors were sampled from an adult with an advanced solid tumor such as melanoma, head and neck, liver or kidney cancer.

This rearrangement joins TRBV9 to TRBJ2-5; 9 nucleotides align to TRBD1. In germline, CDR1 is SGDLS, CDR2 YYNGEE. CDR3 length equals 14 residues. V was clipped by 5 bases and J by 11 bases; unmatched bases: 13. The CDR3 loop reads CASSGGGQGQRQYF. The CDR3 nucleotides are TGTGCCAGCAGTGGTGGGGGACAGGGCCAGCGGCAGTACTTC.

Only a few counts were recorded for this clone. The chain joins TRBV28 to TRBJ1-2; D uncertain. This CDR3 region has 14 residues. Germline loops: CDR1 MDHEN, CDR2 SYDVKM. V lost 7 bases, J lost 0 bases, and 12 bases lay in between. This CDR3 reads CASTPRRSNYGYTF. In nucleotides, the CDR3 is TGTGCCAGCACCCCCAGGAGGTCTAACTATGGCTACACCTTC.

The gene calls are TRBV19 and TRBJ2-1; tentatively, D is TRBD2 (5 bases). CDR1 and CDR2 from the germline V gene are LNHDA and SQIVND (reference sequence). The CDR3 is made up of 12 amino acids. Between the trimmed V and J ends, which lost 3 bases and 8 bases, there was a span of 8 bases. The CDR3 bases are TGTGCCAGTAGTATCGGAGGCGATGAGCAGTTCTTC. Residues: CASSIGGDEQFF.

V and J are TRBV7-9 and TRBJ1-4; unclear D gene. The CDR3 is made up of 16 amino acids. Germline CDR1 reads SEHNR; CDR2 reads FQNEAQ (reference sequence). V was pared by 6 bases and J by 0 bases, with 14 bases between. The CDR3, as DNA: TGTGCCAGCAGTCCCCCTCGGACCGCAACTAATGAAAAACTGTTTTTT. Its translation: CASSPPRTATNEKLFF.

In its sample, this clone was seen once. V and J are TRBV25-1 and TRBJ2-3, with D maybe TRBD2 (6 bases). Germline loops: CDR1 MGHDK, CDR2 SYGVNS. The CDR3 is made up of 15 amino acids. V was cut by 5 bases and J by 0 bases, with 12 bases left in between. The CDR3 DNA sequence: TGTGCCAGCAGTCTTCGGGAGAGAAGCACAGATACGCAGTATTTT. This sequence encodes CASSLRERSTDTQYF.

The chain has TRBV10-3 and TRBJ2-1, with 14 bases that match TRBD2. Germline V lookup: CDR1 ENHRY, CDR2 SYGVKD. There are 16 residues in the CDR3. V lost 4 bases and J lost 6; bases outside the gene matches: 5. The CDR3 loop is CAISAGLAGVGNEQFF. The CDR3 DNA reads as TGTGCCATCAGTGCGGGACTAGCGGGAGTCGGCAATGAGCAGTTCTTC.

The chain has TRBV27 and TRBJ1-4; 11 bases map to TRBD1. The germline V gene encodes CDR1 MNHEY and CDR2 SMNVEV (reference sequence). V lost 7 bases and J lost 7; bases outside the gene matches: 14. The CDR3 loop spans 17 amino acids. The CDR3 DNA is TGTGCCAGCACCCAACTTACCGGGACAGGGGGGGGTGAAAAACTGTTTTTT. Translation: CASTQLTGTGGGEKLFF.

V usage is TRBV6-4 and J usage is TRBJ2-2; tentative D call: TRBD2 (5 bases). V lost 9 bases and J 1 base, leaving 12 bases between the germline ends. This CDR3 has 14 residues. Germline CDR1 reads MRHNA; CDR2 reads SNTAGT. CDR3 in amino acids: CASSGFLNTGELFF. The DNA of the CDR3 is TGTGCCAGTTCGGGATTCCTGAACACCGGGGAGCTGTTTTTT.

This chain connects TRBV4-1 to TRBJ2-7; 8 bases map to TRBD2. V shed 5 bases, J shed 1 base, and the junction held 10 bases outside the gene matches. Germline CDR1 reads MGHRA; CDR2 reads YSYEKL. This CDR3 spans 16 amino acids. The CDR3 region has the DNA TGCGCCAGCAGCGAGGGGATTAGCGGGATTTCCTACGAGCAGTACTTC. Protein sequence: CASSEGISGISYEQYF.